This T cell receptor (beta chain) was documented in a study of blood T cell repertoires in COVID-19. Whole-study context: Acute and convalescent COVID-19 specimens originated in the United States, Italy and Spain. The cDNA or gDNA used as material had been derived from T cells, B-cell-depleted T cells, or PBMCs.

The V segment lost 10 bases and the J segment 8 bases; nucleotides outside the gene matches: 6. This CDR3 comprises 11 residues. Germline V gene data show CDR1 as MDHEN and CDR2 as SYDVKM. Authors' processing steps: Reference gene primer amplification yielded estimated nucleated cell counts. The repertoire was sequenced with immunoSEQ multiplex PCR; TCRdb's copy has only in-frame clones and lacks some. The V and J calls and clone size were taken over from that table, and D and trimming were inferred from the DNA. The repertoire holds some 78,000 clones, with 80% to 95% as singletons. The chain links TRBV28 to TRBJ1-2; 8 nucleotides line up with TRBD1. The sequencing sample was made of peripheral blood. This TCR derives from a woman aged 50 to 60 in a cohort sampled during active COVID-19. Here the CDR3 DNA reads TGTGCCACGACAGGGGTGGAGGGCTACACCTTC. As protein: CATTGVEGYTF.